The clone carrying this TCR beta chain was seen a few times. Its antigen is still unknown. Sequencing was performed with immunoSEQ multiplex PCR; in TCRdb, only in-frame clones are kept and a portion is missing. The sample has under 150,000 clones, 90% to 95% seen once. The sample is drawn from a study of T cell responses to AZD1222 COVID-19 vaccine. Study outcomes and limitations: Nearly half of spike-specific TCRs reportedly target variant regions that are unmutated in the B.1.351 and B.1.1.7 variants. Donors were mostly white British, more females; clonal diversity possibly underestimated. Every sample of the repertoires postdated the peak T cell response.

V was shortened by 6 bases and J by 0 bases, with 8 bases between the two germline ends. CDR1 SGHTA and CDR2 FQGNSA come from the germline V gene. The CDR3 is 13 amino acids. The sequence derives from an adult in good health. The sequencing here drew on peripheral blood, taken on day 0 of AZD1222 vaccination. This chain uses TRBV7-2 with TRBJ1-1; D not resolved. CDR3 in amino acids: CASSRFLNTEAFF. The CDR3 DNA sequence: TGTGCCAGCAGTCGATTTTTGAACACTGAAGCTTTCTTT.